The sequence of this TCR beta chain was determined in a study of Graves' ophthalmopathy and Graves' hyperthyroidism (dated by TCRdb to the late 2010s). Some background on the complete study: Peripheral blood was collected before any treatment was given, at the time of initial diagnosis. The study used signatures of the TCR beta repertoire to tell Graves' ophthalmopathy apart from Graves' hyperthyroidism and to predict which patients would progress to ophthalmopathy. In total, 135 blood samples were TCR-sequenced: approximately 42 ophthalmopathy, some 75 hyperthyroidism and approximately 17 hyperthyroidism-to-ophthalmopathy patients. To explore V-J signatures that distinguish ophthalmopathy from hyperthyroidism, a discovery set of 90 to 100 patients was enrolled, made up of more than 40 with ophthalmopathy and fewer than 60 with stable hyperthyroidism. The independent validation cohort included 20 or so hyperthyroidism patients plus 17 patients who later progressed from hyperthyroidism to ophthalmopathy. In about six hyperthyroidism patients, the T-cell repertoires found in thyroid tissue were compared with those found in blood. Following sampling, methimazole starting at 30 mg daily was administered to hyperthyroidism patients, and high-dose intravenous methylprednisolone was administered to ophthalmopathy patients. The 90 to 100 discovery patients were randomly divided into training and test sets at a 7:3 ratio.

For repertoire sequencing, TCR beta CDR3 regions were amplified from RNA transcripts. A first-round RT-PCR used HTBI primers with the Qiagen OneStep RT-PCR kit, followed by a second-round multiplex PCR, size selection and purification. Libraries were sequenced on an Illumina HiSeq2000 using paired-end 100 bp reads. Per the original workflow: SOAPnuke was used to process the reads, removing any read that contained adapters or uncalled bases, had a mean Phred below 15, or lacked an exact match to the constant primer or identifier. COPE v1.2.5 was used to merge high-quality paired reads. Each unique nucleotide sequence was defined as a clonotype, and clonotypes were aligned to IMGT TRB V, D and J references with MiTCR v1.1. Only V-J combinations with frequency above 0.0001 were analysed, covering approximately 99% of repertoires. For each V-J combination, a TCR clonal expansion and chaos score was defined as F50 clonal expansion divided by the chaos observed in the TCRdist matrix. Welch's t-statistics and random forest were used to narrow the features down to 13 V-J combinations, which were then fed into a naive Bayes classifier. Thyroid-blood repertoire similarity was quantified with the Morisita-Horn index. TCRdb trimmed public reads at Q25 via fastp, called clones via MiXCR and kept in-frame beta chains. Entries that share a CDR3 protein sequence are merged under the most common genes and DNA. It is TCRdb's table, rather than the study itself, that gives the V and J calls and clone size. The sample profile shows 600,000 to 650,000 distinct CDR3 sequences; about a fifth of them were found once. Around 6.9% of the sample rests with the top ten.

Turning to this clonotype: It lacks a known antigen. Base qualities are not recorded, but no much larger clone differs from it by a single base.

What the research found in general, with its limitations: Most expanded thyroid clonotypes with frequency above 0.001 were also detected in blood, suggesting blood repertoires may reflect the thyroid immune response. In cross-validation, the 13-signature model distinguished ophthalmopathy from stable hyperthyroidism with around 86% sensitivity and 81% to 82% specificity, while in the test set the corresponding values were about 80% and 75%. In validation, the model predicted ophthalmopathy progression with 70.59% sensitivity and around 72% specificity; 12 predicted patients were CT-confirmed with GO in a median of around 6 months. Sample size was not predetermined statistically, and investigators were not blinded to group allocation.

Hyperthyroidism was considered stable if no progression to ophthalmopathy occurred within 18 months of follow-up. Patients with hyperthyroidism were aged 18 to 65 years, had been newly diagnosed, and had a disease duration of less than 2 months. Patients with other autoimmune diseases, uncontrolled infections, pregnancy or lactation were excluded. Clinical symptoms, serum thyroxine, TRAb, thyroid ultrasound and orbital computed tomography formed the basis of the diagnosis. PBMCs were isolated from roughly 10 ml of fresh peripheral blood by Ficoll-Paque density gradient centrifugation. Total RNA was extracted using Trizol reagent, and RNA quality was checked on an Agilent 2100 Bioanalyzer. Input material: peripheral blood. This clonotype originated in a woman aged 18-35 years with stable Graves' hyperthyroidism. Some clones in this sample may be carry-over from other donors' samples. Donor details come from another sample of the same person, matched by shared clones.

Read as DNA, the sequence is TGCGCCAGCAGCCAAGAAAGCCGCCAGGGGAACACTGAAGCTTTCTTT. Its translation is CASSQESRQGNTEAFF. The chain is made from TRBV4-1 and TRBJ1-1; the D gene is possibly TRBD1, with 5 bases matching. The CDR3 spans 16 residues, from the cysteine through the phenylalanine. The CDR3 DNA has 48 bases and is translated from base 1. The germline V gene supplies CDR1 MGHRA and CDR2 YSYEKL. Deletion took 0 bases off V and 1 base off J, with a span of 12 bases between the germline ends.